What follows are 17 T cell receptor beta chains derived from one specimen sequenced in a study of blood T cell repertoires in COVID-19 (dated by TCRdb to 2020 to 2021). The library came from the immunoSEQ multiplex PCR assay. This immuneACCESS table, as held by TCRdb, lists in-frame sequences with V and J called but not all clones. Of the missing ones, under half trace to an unresolved V gene in checked studies; the others have no known cause. Recorded for this sample are 150,000 to 200,000 clones; around 76% of them occurred a single time. Roughly 8.1% of the sample lies in the top ten. Material for sequencing was peripheral blood. The receptors come from a woman aged 65 to 85 with acute or convalescent COVID-19.

CDR3 amino acids: CASSFAGGNTGELFF. For the CDR3, the DNA is TGCGCCAGCAGCTTCGCGGGAGGCAACACCGGGGAGCTGTTTTTT. This chain links TRBV5-1 with TRBJ2-2; 8 bases map to TRBD2. Germline CDR1 is SGHRS and CDR2 is YFSETQ. V was pared by 2 bases and J by 2 bases, with 2 bases of the junction left unmatched. This CDR3 region has 15 residues.

This clone was seen a single time. V is TRBV19 and J is TRBJ2-7; 9 nucleotides line up with TRBD1. V gave up 4 bases and J gave up 6 bases; unmatched junction bases: 13. The CDR3 sequence is 16 residues long. From germline, CDR1 is LNHDA and CDR2 SQIVND (reference sequence). The CDR3, as DNA: TGTGCCAGTAGTACGCGGTCCGGGACAGGGCCGTCCGAGCAGTACTTC. This encodes CASSTRSGTGPSEQYF.

The rearrangement joins TRBV28 to TRBJ2-3, with 15 bases that match TRBD2. After removal of 1 base from V and 4 bases from J, the junction contained 18 bases not matched to a gene. This CDR3 has 22 residues. CDR1 is MDHEN, CDR2 SYDVKM, per germline. The CDR3 sequence: CASSLFVRGLAGGPSLPDTQYF. CDR3 nucleotides: TGTGCCAGCAGTTTATTTGTTCGAGGACTAGCGGGGGGGCCTAGTCTGCCAGATACGCAGTATTTT.

The chain recombines TRBV4-3 with TRBJ2-7; perhaps TRBD2 as D (7 bases). V shed 4 bases and J shed 4 bases, with 20 bases lying between them. CDR1 and CDR2 from the germline V gene are LGHNA and YSLEER. The CDR3 covers 16 residues. Here the CDR3 DNA reads TGCGCCAGCAGCCGTAATTGGGGGGGCCAAATTTACGAGCAGTACTTC. Its protein product is CASSRNWGGQIYEQYF.

V gene TRBV7-8 combines with J gene TRBJ2-1; TRBD2 aligns across 14 bases. Germline V gives CDR1 SGHVS, CDR2 FQNEAQ. V trimming: 5 bases; J trimming: 5 bases; junction bases outside the gene matches: 8. This CDR3 is built from 17 residues. The CDR3 sequence is CASSARLAGGLDNEQFF. CDR3 DNA: TGTGCCAGCAGCGCAAGACTAGCGGGGGGGTTGGACAATGAGCAGTTCTTC.

The chain joins TRBV9 to TRBJ1-2; D is undetermined. Germline values: CDR1 SGDLS, CDR2 YYNGEE. Trimming cost V 4 bases and J 4 bases, with 5 bases left between them. The CDR3 totals 11 residues. The CDR3 region is CASSSIYGYTF. DNA for the CDR3: TGTGCCAGCAGCTCCATCTATGGCTACACCTTC.

This clone was observed a handful of times. The sample carries other DNA sequences with the same CDR3. The rearrangement links TRBV11-2 to TRBJ1-2, with 7 positions matching TRBD1. V was pared by 5 bases and J by 4 bases, with 22 bases of the junction left unmatched. Germline V gives CDR1 SGHAT, CDR2 FQNNGV. The CDR3 contains 19 residues. CDR3 in amino acids: CASSPIGGGPPGQVYGYTF. The DNA for the CDR3 is TGTGCCAGCAGCCCCATAGGTGGTGGTCCCCCCGGACAGGTCTATGGCTACACCTTC.

V is TRBV7-9 and J is TRBJ2-1; 12 positions agree with TRBD2. V shed 5 bases and J 9 bases; nucleotides not matched to a gene: 5. The CDR3 has 14 amino acids. Germline CDR1 and CDR2: SEHNR and FQNEAQ (reference sequence). As DNA, the CDR3 is TGTGCCAGCAGCCTGACTAGCGGGAGCCTTGAGCAGTTCTTC. The encoded protein is CASSLTSGSLEQFF.

The rearrangement links TRBV7-9 to TRBJ2-5; 8 nucleotides align to TRBD1. CDR3 size: 13 residues. Unmatched junction bases numbered 6, after V lost 5 bases and J lost 7 bases. From germline, CDR1 is SEHNR and CDR2 FQNEAQ (reference sequence). The CDR3 DNA is TGTGCCAGCAGCCCGGGACAGGAGGGGACCCAGTACTTC. Amino acid sequence: CASSPGQEGTQYF.

In this sample, this clone turned up a few times. This chain joins TRBV28 and TRBJ2-3; D is uncertain. Germline-derived CDR1 and CDR2 are MDHEN and SYDVKM. The CDR3 loop spans 13 amino acids. The germline V and J ends were trimmed by 6 bases and 4 bases, with 11 bases remaining between them. CDR3 sequence reads: CASSLGRSDTQYF. Written as DNA, the CDR3 is TGTGCCAGCAGCCTAGGTAGATCAGATACGCAGTATTTT.

Turning to this clone: Relative to the germline gene, one junction end is altered; a read error may explain this. The chain employs TRBV9 and TRBJ1-6; the match to TRBD1 covers 10 bases. This CDR3 has 17 residues. Germline V gene data show CDR1 as SGDLS and CDR2 as YYNGEE. The CDR3 here is CASSSPTGGSDNSPLHF. Here the CDR3 DNA reads TGTGCCAGCAGCTCCCCGACAGGGGGCTCCGATAATTCACCCCTCCACTTT.

The chain uses TRBV10-2 and TRBJ1-1, with D perhaps TRBD1 (6 bases). CDR1 is WSHSY and CDR2 is SAAADI in the germline V gene. The CDR3 has 13 residues. The V end was cut by 4 bases, the J end by 3 bases, with 9 bases between. The CDR3 DNA is TGCGCCAGCAGTGGAGGGGGGGACACTGAAGCTTTCTTT. This gives the protein CASSGGGDTEAFF.

This rearrangement joins TRBV7-2 to TRBJ2-1; 10 nucleotides align to TRBD2. CDR3 length: 15 residues. V was pared by 5 bases and J by 7 bases, with 8 bases of the junction left unmatched. Germline V gives CDR1 SGHTA, CDR2 FQGNSA. The CDR3 region is CASSLVRTSGNEQFF. In DNA, the CDR3 is TGTGCCAGCAGCCTCGTCCGGACTAGCGGAAATGAGCAGTTCTTC.

CDR3 sequence: CASSVAQGATNTEAFF. In DNA, the CDR3 is TGTGCCAGCAGCGTAGCCCAGGGGGCAACGAACACTGAAGCTTTCTTT. The V and J genes are TRBV9 and TRBJ1-1; 8 positions agree with TRBD1. Trimming cost V 0 bases and J 1 base; bases outside gene matches: 5. Germline V CDR1 and CDR2: SGDLS, YYNGEE. CDR3 length: 16 amino acids.

The V gene is TRBV10-3, the J gene TRBJ2-1; 10 bases align to TRBD2. This CDR3 region has 14 residues. Germline trimming cut 3 bases from V and 6 bases from J; bases unmatched to any gene: 2. The germline CDR1 and CDR2 sequences are ENHRY and SYGVKD. Written as DNA, the CDR3 is TGTGCCATCAGTGAACTAGCGGGGAGCAATGAGCAGTTCTTC. Its translation: CAISELAGSNEQFF.

This clone was seen once. The chain couples TRBV19 to TRBJ1-5; 8 positions agree with TRBD1. After removal of 3 bases from V and 1 base from J, the junction contained 2 bases not matched to a gene. The CDR3 is made up of 15 amino acids. Germline lookup yields CDR1 LNHDA and CDR2 SQIVND (reference sequence). For the CDR3, the DNA is TGTGCCAGTAGTATGGACAGGGACAGCAATCAGCCCCAGCATTTT. Protein product: CASSMDRDSNQPQHF. Filled out from reference TRBV19 and TRBJ1-5, the complete variable domain reads DGGITQSPKYLFRKEGQNVTLSCEQNLNHDAMYWYRQDPGQGLRLIYYSQIVNDFQKGDIAEGYSVSREKKESFPLTVTSAQKNPTAFYLCASSMDRDSNQPQHFGDGTRLSIL.

This chain connects TRBV19 to TRBJ1-3; possible D gene TRBD1, 6 bases. V lost 5 bases to trimming and J lost 0 bases, with 14 bases between them. The CDR3 runs to 16 residues. CDR1 and CDR2 (germline): LNHDA, SQIVND (reference sequence). The CDR3 nucleotides are TGTGCCAGTAGTGAACGGAGGGGGGGCTCTGGAAACACCATATATTTT. Translating gives CASSERRGGSGNTIYF.